Following are 4 T cell receptor beta chains from one sample sequenced in a study of T cell repertoires in cytomegalovirus infection. From the reads, TCRdb called clonotypes with MiXCR, one entry per CDR3 protein. The sample carries about 500,000 distinct CDR3 sequences, 25% to 35% recorded once. Their cognate antigens are unknown. Sequenced here: cultured PBMCs, sampled from culture after CMV antigen stimulation. The receptors were sampled from a human donor in good health (CMV status not recorded). Some clones in this sample may be carry-over from other donors' samples.

The chain carries TRBV6-1 and TRBJ2-1; TRBD1 might be the D (6 bases). Deletions cut 1 base from V and 7 bases from J, with 11 bases between. CDR1 and CDR2 (germline): MNHNS, SASEGT. The CDR3 covers 14 residues. The CDR3 DNA is TGTGCCAGCAGTGAAGAGGGGACACCGAATGAGCAGTTCTTC. Translating gives CASSEEGTPNEQFF.

The chain couples TRBV20-1 to TRBJ2-5; D gene uncertain. The CDR3 sequence is 14 residues long. Trimming removed 3 bases from V and 2 bases from J, with 13 bases in between. Germline V gene data show CDR1 as DFQATT and CDR2 as SNEGSKA (reference sequence). DNA of the CDR3: TGCAGTGCTAGCTATTTGGCTACGCAAGAGACCCAGTACTTC. Its protein is CSASYLATQETQYF.

This rearrangement joins TRBV6-2 or TRBV6-3 to TRBJ2-1, with TRBD1 identical over 9 bases. Trimming took 1 base from V and 4 from J; bases not matched to a gene: 8. Germline CDR1 and CDR2: MNHEY and SVGEGT. This CDR3 spans 17 amino acids. In DNA, the CDR3 is TGTGCCAGCAGTTACTTCGTATGGGGACAGGGATACAATGAGCAGTTCTTC. Protein product: CASSYFVWGQGYNEQFF.

There are many counts of this clonotype. CDR3 DNA sequence: TGTGCCAGCAGCTCCGACAGGGGGCTCAACTACGAGCAGTACTTC. As protein: CASSSDRGLNYEQYF. The chain recombines TRBV7-2 with TRBJ2-7, with TRBD1 matching 10 bases. Per the germline V gene, CDR1 is SGHTA and CDR2 is FQGNSA. This CDR3 spans 15 amino acids. V was pared by 4 bases and J by 3 bases, with 6 bases of the junction left unmatched.